A single T cell receptor beta chain is shown here with its context. The CDR3 is made up of 16 amino acids. Trimming stripped 2 bases from V and 2 bases from J, with 15 bases between. TCRbeta libraries were built with three rounds of nested PCR, modified from ARM-PCR. Each CDR3 protein is one row after TCRdb ran MiXCR on the multiplex PCR reads. The sample lists 77,000 or so distinct CDR3 sequences; less than 85% were seen once. This sample is drawn from a study of tumor and adjacent non-tumor tissue in lung cancer. RNA was extracted from bulk tissue without any cell sorting. This non-tumor lung sample came from over 3 cm beyond the tumor edge.

The sequence was collected from a man in his 70s with non-small cell lung cancer. Sequencing was carried out using distant non-tumor lung tissue. The V and J genes are TRBV12-3 or TRBV12-4 and TRBJ1-2; D is undetermined. The CDR3 region has the DNA TGTGCCAGCAGTTTACAAAGGATACGTTGGAACTATGGCTACACCTTC. Protein: CASSLQRIRWNYGYTF.